The clone carrying this T cell receptor beta chain occurred a few times. As yet, its antigen is unknown. Profiled with immunoSEQ multiplex PCR; TCRdb holds only in-frame clones, not every one. The data contain 100,000 to 150,000 clones, 80% to 90% of them seen just once; the ten biggest clones take up 6% to 8%. The source of the sample is a study of T cell responses to AZD1222 COVID-19 vaccine. About the research overall: Investigators merged groups given second doses at roughly 4 or roughly 12 weeks.

Notes on the study in general: Spike was spanned by vaccine-associated CD4 TCRs, with dominance at 160-218 and 743-854. Donors in the cohort were predominantly white British and more often female, and clonal diversity was possibly underestimated. Just a handful of AZD1222 recipients tested seropositive at baseline.

V was clipped by 0 bases and J by 0 bases; unmatched bases: 5. The CDR3 covers 17 residues. CDR1 WNHNN and CDR2 SYGVQD come from the germline V gene (reference sequence). Sequences were derived from peripheral blood, sampled on day 0 of AZD1222 vaccination. The source of this sequence is an adult in good health. This chain uses TRBV10-1 with TRBJ2-1, with TRBD2 identical over 7 bases. The CDR3 nucleotides are TGCGCCAGCAGTGAGTCGACGCGGGGGAGCTCCTACAATGAGCAGTTCTTC. This translates into CASSESTRGSSYNEQFF.